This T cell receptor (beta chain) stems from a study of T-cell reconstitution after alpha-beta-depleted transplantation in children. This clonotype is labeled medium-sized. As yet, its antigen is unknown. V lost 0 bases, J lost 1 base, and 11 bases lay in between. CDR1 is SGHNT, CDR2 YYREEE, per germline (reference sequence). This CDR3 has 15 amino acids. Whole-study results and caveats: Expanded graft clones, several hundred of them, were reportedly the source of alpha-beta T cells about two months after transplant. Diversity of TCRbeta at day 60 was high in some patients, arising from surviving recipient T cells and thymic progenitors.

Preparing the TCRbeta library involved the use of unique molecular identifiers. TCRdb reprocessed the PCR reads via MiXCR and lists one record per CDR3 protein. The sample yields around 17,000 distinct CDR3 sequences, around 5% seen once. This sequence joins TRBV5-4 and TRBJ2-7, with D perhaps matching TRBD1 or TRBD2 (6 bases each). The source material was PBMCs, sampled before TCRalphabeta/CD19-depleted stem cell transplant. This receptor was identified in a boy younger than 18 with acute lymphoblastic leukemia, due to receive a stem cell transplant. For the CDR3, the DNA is TGTGCCAGCAGCTTGGATCGGGGGCTATCCTACGAGCAGTACTTC. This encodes CASSLDRGLSYEQYF.